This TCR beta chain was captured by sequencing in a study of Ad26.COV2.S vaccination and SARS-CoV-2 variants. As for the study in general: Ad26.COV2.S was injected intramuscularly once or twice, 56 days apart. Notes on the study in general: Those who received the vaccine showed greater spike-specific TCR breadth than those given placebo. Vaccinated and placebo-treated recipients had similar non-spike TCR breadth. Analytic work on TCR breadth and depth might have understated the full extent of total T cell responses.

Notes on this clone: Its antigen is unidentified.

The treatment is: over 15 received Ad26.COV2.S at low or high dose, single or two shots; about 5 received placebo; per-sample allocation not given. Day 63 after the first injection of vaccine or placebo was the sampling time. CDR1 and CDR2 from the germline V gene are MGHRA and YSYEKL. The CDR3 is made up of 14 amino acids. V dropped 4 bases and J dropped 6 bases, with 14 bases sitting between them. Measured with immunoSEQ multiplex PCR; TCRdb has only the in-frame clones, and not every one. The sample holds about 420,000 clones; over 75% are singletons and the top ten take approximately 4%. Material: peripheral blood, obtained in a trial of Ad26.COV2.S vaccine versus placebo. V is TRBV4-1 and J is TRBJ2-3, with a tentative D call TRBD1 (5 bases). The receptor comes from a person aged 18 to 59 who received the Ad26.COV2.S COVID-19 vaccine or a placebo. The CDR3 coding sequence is TGCGCCAGCAGCCCGAGCGAAGGGGCCGATACGCAGTATTTT. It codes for CASSPSEGADTQYF.